This TCR beta chain was profiled in a study of metastatic and nonmetastatic thyroid tumors. Study background: Patients with malignant and benign thyroid disease provided blood and tumor or nodule tissue, whose repertoires were compared.

Study-wide findings and caveats: It was reportedly found that TCR beta diversity was significantly higher in malignant thyroid tumors than in benign nodules, a difference seen in both blood and tumor samples.

The J segment lost 5 bases and the V segment lost 7 bases, leaving 5 bases of the junction unmatched. In germline, CDR1 is SNHLY, CDR2 FYNNEI. The CDR3 consists of 13 residues. Every patient was untreated before thyroid surgery. In the authors' methods: It was from CDR3 differences across clinicopathological groups that a distant-metastasis classifier for papillary thyroid cancer was built. TCRdb called clones again from the PCR reads with MiXCR. These V and J calls are TCRdb output, not the study's own analysis. The top ten hold 3.8% of the sample, which has roughly 41,000 clones, about 16% seen once. This clone was detected many times. The antigen is undetermined.

The sequence derives from a female donor with papillary thyroid cancer or a benign thyroid nodule (not recorded which). Some clones in this sample may be carry-over from other donors' samples. Sequencing was performed on blood. The genes are TRBV2 and TRBJ1-5; 7 bases agree with TRBD1. DNA of the CDR3: TGTGCCAGCAAGTACACAGGGGATCAGCCCCAGCATTTT. It translates to CASKYTGDQPQHF.